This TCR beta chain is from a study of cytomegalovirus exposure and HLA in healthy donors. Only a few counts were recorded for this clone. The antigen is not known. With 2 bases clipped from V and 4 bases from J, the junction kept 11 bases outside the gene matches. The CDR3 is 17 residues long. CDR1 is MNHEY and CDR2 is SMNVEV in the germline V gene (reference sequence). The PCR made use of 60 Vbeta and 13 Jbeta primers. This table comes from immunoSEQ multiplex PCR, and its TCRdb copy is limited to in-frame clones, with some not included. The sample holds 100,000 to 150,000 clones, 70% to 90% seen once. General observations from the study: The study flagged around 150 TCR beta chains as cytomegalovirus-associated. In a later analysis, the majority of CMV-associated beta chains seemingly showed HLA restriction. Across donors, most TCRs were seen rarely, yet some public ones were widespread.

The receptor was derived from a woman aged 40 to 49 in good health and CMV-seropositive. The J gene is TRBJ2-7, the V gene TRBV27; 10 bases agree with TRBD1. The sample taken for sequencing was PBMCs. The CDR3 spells CASSLLIGTGDSYEQYF. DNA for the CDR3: TGTGCCAGCAGTTTACTCATAGGGACAGGGGATTCTTACGAGCAGTACTTC.